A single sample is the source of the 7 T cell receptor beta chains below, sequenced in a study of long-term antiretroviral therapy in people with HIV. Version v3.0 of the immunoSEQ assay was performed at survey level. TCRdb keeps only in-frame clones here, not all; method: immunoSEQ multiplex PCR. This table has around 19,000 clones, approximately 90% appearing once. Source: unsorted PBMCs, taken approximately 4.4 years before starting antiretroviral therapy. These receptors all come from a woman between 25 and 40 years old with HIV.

CDR3 DNA: TGTGCCAGCAGTTCAAACAGGGGGGGCTACACCTTC. As protein: CASSSNRGGYTF. The chain uses TRBV27 and TRBJ1-2; TRBD1 aligns across 8 bases. The J segment lost 8 bases and the V segment lost 4 bases, leaving 3 bases of the junction unmatched. The germline CDR1 and CDR2 sequences are MNHEY and SMNVEV (reference sequence). This CDR3 comprises 12 residues.

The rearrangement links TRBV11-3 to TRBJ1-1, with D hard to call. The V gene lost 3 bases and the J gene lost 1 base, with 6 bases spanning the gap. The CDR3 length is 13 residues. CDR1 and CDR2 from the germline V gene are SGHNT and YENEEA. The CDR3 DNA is TGTGCCAGCAGCTTGCGACAGAACACTGAAGCTTTCTTT. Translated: CASSLRQNTEAFF.

CDR3 sequence (DNA): TGTGCCAGCTCACCACCGGGGCGGGGGCGGAACACTGAAGCTTTCTTT. It translates to CASSPPGRGRNTEAFF. This sequence joins TRBV18 and TRBJ1-1; TRBD1 is a possible D gene (6 bases). The V and J ends lost 0 bases and 1 base respectively, with 12 bases between them. Germline CDR1 is KGHSH and CDR2 is LQKENI. CDR3 length equals 16 residues.

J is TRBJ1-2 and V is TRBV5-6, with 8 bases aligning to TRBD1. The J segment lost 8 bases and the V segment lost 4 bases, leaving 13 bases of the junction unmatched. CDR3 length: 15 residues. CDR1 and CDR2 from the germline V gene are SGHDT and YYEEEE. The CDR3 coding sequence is TGTGCCAGCAGCCCTACGGACAGGGTGGCTGGAGGCTACACCTTC. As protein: CASSPTDRVAGGYTF. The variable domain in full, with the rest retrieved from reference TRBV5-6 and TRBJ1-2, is DAGVTQSPTHLIKTRGQQVTLRCSPKSGHDTVSWYQQALGQGPQFIFQYYEEEERQRGNFPDRFSGHQFPNYSSELNVNALLLGDSALYLCASSPTDRVAGGYTFGSGTRLTVV.

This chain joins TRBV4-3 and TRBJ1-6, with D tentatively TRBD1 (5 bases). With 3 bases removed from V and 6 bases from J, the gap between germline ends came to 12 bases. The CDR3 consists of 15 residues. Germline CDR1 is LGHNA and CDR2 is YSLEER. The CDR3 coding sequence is TGCGCCAGCAGCCAGATCCCGGGGGGTAATTCACCCCTCCACTTT. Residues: CASSQIPGGNSPLHF.

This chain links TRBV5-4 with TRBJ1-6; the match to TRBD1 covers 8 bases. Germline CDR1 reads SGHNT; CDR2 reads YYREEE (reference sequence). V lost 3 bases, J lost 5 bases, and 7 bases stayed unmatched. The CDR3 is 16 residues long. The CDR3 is CASSSARDRHNSPLHF. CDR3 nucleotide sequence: TGTGCCAGCAGCTCTGCTAGGGACAGGCATAATTCACCCCTCCACTTT.

CDR3 sequence: CASSLFVNTEAFF. The CDR3 coding sequence is TGTGCCAGCAGCTTATTCGTGAACACTGAAGCTTTCTTT. The chain joins TRBV7-2 to TRBJ1-1, with unresolved D. Germline assignment: CDR1 SGHTA and CDR2 FQGNSA. The CDR3 consists of 13 residues. Trimming left V 2 bases short and J 0 bases short, with 4 bases between.